The sequence of this TCR beta chain was determined in a study of blood T cell repertoires in COVID-19. About the study: The samples span acute and convalescent COVID-19 from the United States, Italy and Spain.

Some clones are missing from TCRdb's copy, which holds only in-frame ones; the method was immunoSEQ multiplex PCR. Among around 300,000 clones listed, 90% were seen once. This clone was seen only a few times. Different DNA sequences within this sample yield the same CDR3. Everyone who took part was 18 to 89 years old, and they came from about two dozen US areas. Clinical history reported by participants formed the basis on which cohorts were assigned. J gave up 7 bases and V 1 base, and 2 bases lay outside the gene matches. The germline V gene encodes CDR1 SGHVS and CDR2 FNYEAQ. This CDR3 contains 15 residues.

J is TRBJ2-1 and V is TRBV7-6, with 12 nucleotides matching TRBD2. Sequencing input: PBMCs or T cells enriched from blood (not recorded which). This receptor was identified in a woman aged 18-29 years with acute COVID-19. CDR3 residues: CASSLGLAGGNEQFF. CDR3 nucleotide sequence: TGTGCCAGCAGCTTAGGCCTAGCGGGAGGGAATGAGCAGTTCTTC.